Listed here is a single TCR beta chain. Its antigen is unidentified. This entry belongs to a study of cytomegalovirus exposure and HLA in healthy donors. The ends lost 6 bases at V and 5 bases at J; junction bases unmatched: 8. Germline lookup yields CDR1 MDHEN and CDR2 SYDVKM. There are 15 residues in the CDR3. The PCR used 60 Vbeta and 13 Jbeta primers. Assay: immunoSEQ multiplex PCR; the TCRdb copy retains only in-frame clones and omits some. This table holds about 160,000 clones, about 80% found once. Findings and caveats of the study: In an earlier analysis, in 620 or so donors, most V segments appeared productive either ~87% or ~30% of the time. Some segments of the V type, notably TRBV6-2 and TRBV6-3, were excluded as indistinguishable.

This TCR came from a female donor in good health and CMV-seronegative. The sequenced sample was PBMCs. This sequence joins TRBV28 and TRBJ2-7, with 12 nucleotides matching TRBD1. CDR3 region: CASSQTGTGGNEQYF. The CDR3 bases are TGTGCCAGCAGCCAAACCGGGACAGGGGGCAACGAGCAGTACTTC.